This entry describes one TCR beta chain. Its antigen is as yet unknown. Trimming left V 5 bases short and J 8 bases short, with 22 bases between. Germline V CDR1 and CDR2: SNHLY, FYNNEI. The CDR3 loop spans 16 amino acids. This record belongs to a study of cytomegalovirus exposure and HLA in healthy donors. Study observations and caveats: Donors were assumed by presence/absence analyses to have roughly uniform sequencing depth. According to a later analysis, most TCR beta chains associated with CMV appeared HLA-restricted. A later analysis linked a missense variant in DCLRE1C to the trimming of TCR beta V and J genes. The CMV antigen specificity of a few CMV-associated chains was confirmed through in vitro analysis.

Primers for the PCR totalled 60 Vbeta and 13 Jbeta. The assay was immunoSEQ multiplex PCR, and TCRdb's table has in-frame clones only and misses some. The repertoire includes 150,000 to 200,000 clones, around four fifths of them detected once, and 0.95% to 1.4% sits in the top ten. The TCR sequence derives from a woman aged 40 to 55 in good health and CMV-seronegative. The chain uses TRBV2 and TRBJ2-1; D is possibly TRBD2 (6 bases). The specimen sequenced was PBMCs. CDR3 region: CASSSIGSGPSDEQFF. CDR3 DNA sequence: TGTGCCAGCAGTTCCATAGGCAGCGGGCCGAGCGATGAGCAGTTCTTC.